The 9 T cell receptor beta chains in this list originate from one sample, sequenced in a study of persistence of HIV-infected CD4 T cells. Overlapping HIV-1 Gag 15-mer peptides at 0.85 to 1 ug per peptide per mL were used. CD40L-negative CD69-negative CD45RO-high memory CD4+ T cells were sorted as populations depleted of antigen-responding cells. The immunoSEQ assay was version 4, run in survey mode. The method was immunoSEQ multiplex PCR; TCRdb's version includes in-frame clones alone and lacks a portion of them. This table holds about 40,000 clones, around 78% found once. The antigens these receptors bind are not known. Here the sequenced sample was CD4+ T cells sorted from PBMCs after approximately 19-hour stimulation, taken from a patient who received antiretroviral therapy. The receptors derive from an adult man with HIV who was CMV-seropositive.

The rearrangement joins TRBV6-1 to TRBJ2-7; possibly TRBD1 for D (6 bases). Between the trimmed V and J ends, which lost 1 base and 6 bases, there was a span of 19 bases. The CDR3 is 16 residues long. The germline V gene encodes CDR1 MNHNS and CDR2 SASEGT. CDR3 sequence: CASSEGRGGIMGEQYF. CDR3 nucleotides: TGTGCCAGCAGTGAAGGGAGAGGGGGTATAATGGGCGAGCAGTACTTC.

In its sample, this clone was seen a few times. The chain combines TRBV14 with TRBJ1-1; D not certain. V lost 6 bases and J lost 4, with 9 bases in between. The CDR3 is made up of 12 amino acids. Germline-derived CDR1 and CDR2 are SGHDN and FVKESK. The CDR3 sequence is CASRGGSTEAFF. CDR3 in DNA: TGTGCCAGCAGGGGCGGGAGCACTGAAGCTTTCTTT.

This clone has only one observation. The chain couples TRBV7-6 to TRBJ2-7; TRBD1 aligns across 7 bases. This CDR3 is 15 amino acids long. Losses at the gene ends were 6 bases for V and 0 bases for J; bases not matched to a gene: 8. Per germline, CDR1 SGHVS and CDR2 FNYEAQ. CDR3 residues: CASSPGTESSYEQYF. For the CDR3, the DNA is TGTGCCAGCAGTCCCGGGACAGAGAGCTCCTACGAGCAGTACTTC.

The V call is TRBV2, the J call TRBJ2-5; D unclear. Trimming pared 5 bases from V and 5 bases from J, leaving 21 bases between. Germline V gene sequence: CDR1 SNHLY, CDR2 FYNNEI. CDR3 length: 16 residues. DNA of the CDR3: TGTGCCAGCAGTTACGGCGATCGGGTTTCGAGGGAGACCCAGTACTTC. This encodes CASSYGDRVSRETQYF.

The CDR3 sequence: CASSSRGGGDQETQYF. CDR3 DNA: TGTGCCAGCAGTTCCCGGGGGGGTGGGGACCAAGAGACCCAGTACTTC. This rearrangement joins TRBV27 to TRBJ2-5; 8 bases match TRBD2. Trimming at V came to 4 bases and at J to 0 bases, leaving 7 bases not matched to a gene. CDR1 and CDR2 from the germline V gene are MNHEY and SMNVEV (reference sequence). The CDR3 length is 16 residues.

The chain has TRBV3-1 (or the pseudogene TRBV3-2) and TRBJ1-4, with 7 bases matching TRBD1. Germline V gene data show CDR1 as LGHDT and CDR2 as YNNKEL (reference sequence). V shed 5 bases and J 7 bases; nucleotides not matched to a gene: 10. The CDR3 is 15 residues long. The CDR3 sequence is CASSVRQGASEKLFF. The CDR3 DNA sequence: TGTGCCAGCAGCGTCCGACAGGGAGCGAGTGAAAAACTGTTTTTT.

The chain carries TRBV18 and TRBJ2-5; perhaps TRBD2 as D (6 bases). This CDR3 is built from 15 residues. The V gene lost 5 bases and the J gene lost 5 bases, with 18 bases spanning the gap. Germline assignment: CDR1 KGHSH and CDR2 LQKENI. CDR3 amino acids: CASSLNGSPRETQYF. The CDR3 DNA is TGTGCCAGCTCATTAAACGGGAGTCCCCGGGAGACCCAGTACTTC.

There are a few counts of this clone. V is TRBV24-1 and J is TRBJ2-1; perhaps TRBD2 as D (5 bases). Looked up from germline, CDR1 is KGHDR and CDR2 is SFDVKD. The CDR3 consists of 14 residues. The germline V and J ends were trimmed by 3 bases and 8 bases, with 13 bases remaining between them. The CDR3 sequence: CATSDVGAVDEQFF. The DNA of the CDR3 is TGTGCCACCAGTGATGTGGGAGCGGTTGATGAGCAGTTCTTC.

The chain uses TRBV27 and TRBJ2-7; D gene uncertain. This CDR3 has 13 residues. CDR1 and CDR2 from the germline V gene are MNHEY and SMNVEV (reference sequence). V dropped 2 bases and J dropped 3 bases, with 8 bases sitting between them. The CDR3: CASSLSRSYEQYF. The CDR3 region has the DNA TGTGCCAGCAGTTTAAGCAGAAGCTACGAGCAGTACTTC.